The 16 T cell receptor beta chains reported below all come from one sample, sequenced in a study of cytomegalovirus exposure and HLA in healthy donors. The PCR was carried out with 60 Vbeta primers and 13 Jbeta primers. Only in-frame clones appear in the TCRdb table, and some are missing; sequencing was by immunoSEQ multiplex PCR. The table records around 140,000 clones, less than 80% of them present only once. The material sequenced was PBMCs. These receptors originate from a female donor in good health and CMV-seropositive.

Comment on this clone: A junction end diverges from the germline sequence, so it may reflect a read error. The rearrangement links TRBV11-1 to TRBJ2-7, with a weak D call TRBD2 (6 bases). This CDR3 is 14 amino acids long. CDR1 and CDR2 from the germline V gene are SGHAT and FQDESV (reference sequence). This CDR3 reads CASSPLARPYKQYF. CDR3 in DNA: TGTGCCAGCAGCCCCCTAGCGCGACCCTACAAGCAGTACTTC.

This chain uses TRBV5-1 with TRBJ1-2; D is undetermined. With 4 bases removed from V and 8 bases from J, the gap between germline ends came to 18 bases. Looked up from germline, CDR1 is SGHRS and CDR2 is YFSETQ. CDR3 size: 14 residues. The CDR3 DNA sequence: TGCGCCAGCAGCCCGGCGGGCGGGTCGAGGGGCTACACCTTC. Amino acid sequence: CASSPAGGSRGYTF.

The V gene is TRBV6-6, the J gene TRBJ1-4, with D perhaps TRBD1 (5 bases). V gave up 5 bases and J gave up 8 bases, with 15 bases separating them. Per germline, CDR1 MNHNY and CDR2 SVGAGI (reference sequence). This CDR3 region has 14 residues. CDR3 coding DNA: TGTGCCAGCAGTCTAAAAGGGGCGAGAGAAAAACTGTTTTTT. Amino acids: CASSLKGAREKLFF.

The V call is TRBV9, the J call TRBJ1-1; the match to TRBD1 covers 10 bases. The ends lost 3 bases at V and 4 bases at J; junction bases unmatched: 12. Germline CDR1 and CDR2: SGDLS and YYNGEE. The CDR3 has 17 residues. Here the CDR3 reads CASSGDRGRGGITEAFF. CDR3 sequence (DNA): TGTGCCAGCAGCGGAGACAGGGGGCGAGGTGGAATCACTGAAGCTTTCTTT.

The chain is built from TRBV5-1 and TRBJ2-1, with D unresolved. The length of the CDR3 is 11 residues. V lost 4 bases, J lost 6 bases, and 5 bases lay in between. Germline CDR1 is SGHRS and CDR2 is YFSETQ. The chain's CDR3 is CASSVSNEQFF. The CDR3 nucleotides are TGCGCCAGCAGCGTTAGCAATGAGCAGTTCTTC. Looking up the rest from reference TRBV5-1 and TRBJ2-1 gives the full variable domain: KAGVTQTPRYLIKTRGQQVTLSCSPISGHRSVSWYQQTPGQGLQFLFEYFSETQRNKGNFPGRFSGRQFSNSRSEMNVSTLELGDSALYLCASSVSNEQFFGPGTRLTVL.

This rearrangement joins TRBV9 to TRBJ1-2, with D maybe TRBD1 (6 bases). Per the germline V gene, CDR1 is SGDLS and CDR2 is YYNGEE. V lost 2 bases to trimming and J lost 6 bases, with 23 bases between them. The length of the CDR3 is 17 residues. The CDR3 DNA follows: TGTGCCAGCAGCGTGAGTAACGCGGGGGCAGCGAGGGATGGCTACACCTTC. The encoded protein is CASSVSNAGAARDGYTF.

The V gene is TRBV10-3, the J gene TRBJ1-5, with 10 bases lining up with TRBD1. V gave up 2 bases and J gave up 2 bases; unmatched junction bases: 3. Per the germline V gene, CDR1 is ENHRY and CDR2 is SYGVKD. This CDR3 has 16 residues. The CDR3 nucleotides are TGTGCCATCAGTGAGAGGGGGACAGGGGGCAATCAGCCCCAGCATTTT. Protein product: CAISERGTGGNQPQHF.

The gene calls are TRBV4-1 and TRBJ2-1; 10 bases align to TRBD2. Germline CDR1 is MGHRA and CDR2 is YSYEKL. The length of the CDR3 is 14 residues. Unmatched junction bases numbered 2, after V lost 0 bases and J lost 9 bases. CDR3 DNA sequence: TGCGCCAGCAGCCAAGAGGAGCGGGAGGGTGAGCAGTTCTTC. This codes for CASSQEEREGEQFF.

The chain recombines TRBV27 with TRBJ2-1, with TRBD1 identical over 11 bases. The CDR3 extends over 16 amino acids. Germline lookup yields CDR1 MNHEY and CDR2 SMNVEV (reference sequence). Losses at the gene ends were 2 bases for V and 3 bases for J; bases not matched to a gene: 3. The CDR3 loop reads CASSLEGQGGYNEQFF. CDR3 DNA sequence: TGTGCCAGCAGTTTAGAGGGACAGGGGGGCTACAATGAGCAGTTCTTC.

V is TRBV7-6 and J is TRBJ1-1; D is undetermined. The CDR3 is 14 residues long. The V gene lost 5 bases and the J gene lost 0 bases, with 10 bases spanning the gap. The V gene's germline CDR1 is SGHVS and CDR2 FNYEAQ. CDR3 sequence reads: CASSPMAVNTEAFF. DNA for the CDR3: TGTGCCAGCAGCCCCATGGCCGTGAACACTGAAGCTTTCTTT.

This rearrangement joins TRBV2 to TRBJ2-1, with TRBD2 matching over 7 bases. CDR1 and CDR2 (germline): SNHLY, FYNNEI. J was trimmed by 5 bases and V by 7 bases; bases with no gene match: 2. This CDR3 has 12 amino acids. CDR3 sequence (DNA): TGTGCCAGCACACTAGCGAACAATGAGCAGTTCTTC. It specifies CASTLANNEQFF.

This chain links TRBV10-3 with TRBJ2-7; 7 nucleotides match TRBD1. CDR3 length: 14 residues. With V trimmed by 6 bases and J by 2 bases, 7 bases remained unmatched. CDR1 ENHRY and CDR2 SYGVKD come from the germline V gene. CDR3 region: CAIRDRDRPYEQYF. CDR3 nucleotide sequence: TGTGCCATCAGAGACAGGGACCGACCCTACGAGCAGTACTTC.

V is TRBV6-1 and J is TRBJ1-1; D might be TRBD1 (5 bases). Per the germline V gene, CDR1 is MNHNS and CDR2 is SASEGT. CDR3 length: 13 residues. The V end was cut by 3 bases, the J end by 7 bases, with 12 bases between. The CDR3 bases are TGTGCCAGCAGTGATAAGTGGGGGGATGAAGCTTTCTTT. It yields the protein CASSDKWGDEAFF.

This chain uses TRBV18 with TRBJ2-7, with 9 nucleotides matching TRBD1. The germline V gene encodes CDR1 KGHSH and CDR2 LQKENI. J lost 3 bases, V lost 0 bases, and 6 bases had no gene match. The CDR3 has 16 residues. CDR3 coding DNA: TGTGCCAGCTCACCACCGGGGTGGGACAGGGTCTACGAGCAGTACTTC. It yields the protein CASSPPGWDRVYEQYF.

The CDR3 DNA reads TGTGCCAGCAGAAGCAGGTATAATTCACCCCTCCACTTT. Its protein is CASRSRYNSPLHF. The rearrangement links TRBV27 to TRBJ1-6; no definite D call. Trimming removed 6 bases at V and 4 bases at J, with 7 bases between. The CDR3 is 13 amino acids. Germline assignment: CDR1 MNHEY and CDR2 SMNVEV (reference sequence).

This clone was seen a handful of times. The rearrangement links TRBV7-2 to TRBJ2-7, with 10 nucleotides matching TRBD2. This CDR3 has 15 amino acids. Trimming at V came to 5 bases and at J to 0 bases, leaving 4 bases not matched to a gene. Germline CDR1 is SGHTA and CDR2 is FQGNSA. The chain's CDR3 is CASSPGTSASYEQYF. CDR3 nucleotide sequence: TGTGCCAGCAGCCCAGGGACTAGCGCCTCCTACGAGCAGTACTTC. Drawing the rest from reference TRBV7-2 and TRBJ2-7, the complete variable domain is GAGVSQSPSNKVTEKGKDVELRCDPISGHTALYWYRQSLGQGLEFLIYFQGNSAPDKSGLPSDRFSAERTGGSVSTLTIQRTQQEDSAVYLCASSPGTSASYEQYFGPGTRLTVT.